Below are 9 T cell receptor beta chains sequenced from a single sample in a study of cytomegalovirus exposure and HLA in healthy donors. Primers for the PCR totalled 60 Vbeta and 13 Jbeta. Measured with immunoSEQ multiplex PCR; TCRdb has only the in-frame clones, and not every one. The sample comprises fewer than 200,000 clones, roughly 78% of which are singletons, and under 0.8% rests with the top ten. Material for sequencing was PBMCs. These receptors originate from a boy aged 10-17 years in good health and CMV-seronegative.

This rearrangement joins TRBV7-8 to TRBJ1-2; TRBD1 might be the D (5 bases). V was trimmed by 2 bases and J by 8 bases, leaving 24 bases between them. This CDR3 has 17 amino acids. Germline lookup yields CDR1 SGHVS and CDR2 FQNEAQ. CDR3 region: CASSLRPRTQGSAGYTF. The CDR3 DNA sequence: TGTGCCAGCAGCTTACGACCTAGGACCCAGGGATCGGCCGGCTACACCTTC.

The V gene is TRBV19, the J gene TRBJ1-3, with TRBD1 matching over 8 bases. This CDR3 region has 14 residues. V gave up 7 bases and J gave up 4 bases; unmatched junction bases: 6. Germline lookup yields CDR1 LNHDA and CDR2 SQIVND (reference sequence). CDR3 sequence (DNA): TGTGCCAGTACCCTGGACAGGGAGGGAAACACCATATATTTT. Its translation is CASTLDREGNTIYF.

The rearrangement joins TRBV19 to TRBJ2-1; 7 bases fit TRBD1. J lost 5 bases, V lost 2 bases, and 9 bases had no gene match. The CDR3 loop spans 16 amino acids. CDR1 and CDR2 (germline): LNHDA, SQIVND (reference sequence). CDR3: CASSISSQGENNEQFF. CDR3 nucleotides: TGTGCCAGTAGTATAAGTAGTCAGGGGGAGAACAATGAGCAGTTCTTC.

This chain's CDR3 is CSVSGAAYGYTF. CDR3 sequence (DNA): TGCAGCGTGTCAGGGGCCGCCTATGGCTACACCTTC. The chain links TRBV29-1 to TRBJ1-2; D may be TRBD1 (6 bases). Germline loops: CDR1 SQVTM, CDR2 ANQGSEA. This CDR3 has 12 residues. Trimming took off 6 bases at V and 4 bases at J, with 12 bases between the two ends.

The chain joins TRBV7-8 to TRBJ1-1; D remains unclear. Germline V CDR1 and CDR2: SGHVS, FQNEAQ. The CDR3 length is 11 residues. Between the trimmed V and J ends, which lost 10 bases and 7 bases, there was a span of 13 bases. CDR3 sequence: CATRREGEAFF. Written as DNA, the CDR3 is TGTGCCACCAGAAGGGAGGGTGAAGCTTTCTTT.

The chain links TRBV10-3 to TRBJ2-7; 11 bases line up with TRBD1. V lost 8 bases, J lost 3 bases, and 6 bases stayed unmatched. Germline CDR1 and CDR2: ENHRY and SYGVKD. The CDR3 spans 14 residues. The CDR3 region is CAIGGTGGRYEQYF. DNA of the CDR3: TGTGCCATCGGTGGGACAGGGGGGCGCTACGAGCAGTACTTC.

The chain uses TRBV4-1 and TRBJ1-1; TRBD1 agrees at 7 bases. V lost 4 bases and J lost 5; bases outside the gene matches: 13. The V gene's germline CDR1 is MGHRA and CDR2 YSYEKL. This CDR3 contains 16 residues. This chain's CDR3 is CASSPQGSFPGTEAFF. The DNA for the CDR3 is TGCGCCAGCAGCCCACAGGGGTCTTTCCCGGGAACTGAAGCTTTCTTT.

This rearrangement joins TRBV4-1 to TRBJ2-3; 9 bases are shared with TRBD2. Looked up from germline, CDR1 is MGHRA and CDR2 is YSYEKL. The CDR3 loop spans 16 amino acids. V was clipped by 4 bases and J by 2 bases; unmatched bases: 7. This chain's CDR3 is CASSLKRGDDTDTQYF. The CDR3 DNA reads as TGCGCCAGCAGCCTAAAGCGGGGGGATGACACAGATACGCAGTATTTT.

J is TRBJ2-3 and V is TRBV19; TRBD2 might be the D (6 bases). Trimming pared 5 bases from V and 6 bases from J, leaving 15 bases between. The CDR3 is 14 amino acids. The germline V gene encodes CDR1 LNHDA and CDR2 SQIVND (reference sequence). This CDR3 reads CASSGGVMVDTQYF. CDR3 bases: TGTGCCAGTAGTGGAGGGGTTATGGTGGATACGCAGTATTTT.